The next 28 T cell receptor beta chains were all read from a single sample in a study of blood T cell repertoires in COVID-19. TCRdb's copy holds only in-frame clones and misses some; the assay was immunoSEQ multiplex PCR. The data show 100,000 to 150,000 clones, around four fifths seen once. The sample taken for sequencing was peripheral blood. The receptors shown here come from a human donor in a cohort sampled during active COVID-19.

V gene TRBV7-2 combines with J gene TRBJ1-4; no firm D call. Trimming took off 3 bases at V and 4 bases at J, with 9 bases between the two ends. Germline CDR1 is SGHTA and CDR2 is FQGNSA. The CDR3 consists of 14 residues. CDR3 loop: CASSLGTLNEKLFF. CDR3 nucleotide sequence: TGTGCCAGCAGCTTGGGCACCCTTAATGAAAAACTGTTTTTT. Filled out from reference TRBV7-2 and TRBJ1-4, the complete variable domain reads GAGVSQSPSNKVTEKGKDVELRCDPISGHTALYWYRQSLGQGLEFLIYFQGNSAPDKSGLPSDRFSAERTGGSVSTLTIQRTQQEDSAVYLCASSLGTLNEKLFFGSGTQLSVL.

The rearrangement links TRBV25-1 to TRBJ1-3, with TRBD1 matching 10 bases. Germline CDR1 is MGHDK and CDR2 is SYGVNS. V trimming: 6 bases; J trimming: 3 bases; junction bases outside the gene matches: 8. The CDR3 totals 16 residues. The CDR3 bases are TGTGCCAGCAGCCCCTTTGACAGGGGGCATGGAAACACCATATATTTT. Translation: CASSPFDRGHGNTIYF.

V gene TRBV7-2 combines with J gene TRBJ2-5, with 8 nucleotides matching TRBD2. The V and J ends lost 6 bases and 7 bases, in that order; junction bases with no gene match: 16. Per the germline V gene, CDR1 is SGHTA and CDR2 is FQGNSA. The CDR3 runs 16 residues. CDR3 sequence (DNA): TGTGCCAGCAGTGGCACTTTCGGGAGGGCCTTTGGGACCCAGTACTTC. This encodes CASSGTFGRAFGTQYF.

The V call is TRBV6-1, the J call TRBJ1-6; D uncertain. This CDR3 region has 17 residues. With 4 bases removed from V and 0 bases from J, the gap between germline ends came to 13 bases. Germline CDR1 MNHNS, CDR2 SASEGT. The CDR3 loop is CASSGPGRSSYNSPLHF. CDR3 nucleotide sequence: TGTGCCAGCAGTGGCCCCGGGAGGAGCTCCTATAATTCACCCCTCCACTTT.

The CDR3 loop is CASSVGLAGANEQFF. Here the CDR3 DNA reads TGTGCCAGCAGCGTGGGACTAGCGGGAGCCAATGAGCAGTTCTTC. The gene calls are TRBV7-9 and TRBJ2-1; 14 bases are a match to TRBD2. The CDR3 sequence is 15 residues long. With 5 bases clipped from V and 6 bases from J, the junction kept 3 bases outside the gene matches. Looked up from germline, CDR1 is SEHNR and CDR2 is FQNEAQ (reference sequence).

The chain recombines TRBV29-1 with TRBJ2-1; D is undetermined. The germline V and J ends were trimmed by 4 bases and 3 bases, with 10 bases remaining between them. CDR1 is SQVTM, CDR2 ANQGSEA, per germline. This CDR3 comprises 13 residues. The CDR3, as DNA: TGCAGCGTTGGAGCATCCGGCTACAATGAGCAGTTCTTC. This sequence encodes CSVGASGYNEQFF.

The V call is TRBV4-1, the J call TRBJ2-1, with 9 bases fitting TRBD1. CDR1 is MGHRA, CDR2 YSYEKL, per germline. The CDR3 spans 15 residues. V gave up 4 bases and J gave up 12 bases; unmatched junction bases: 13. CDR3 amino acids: CASSPTGGGGGGQFF. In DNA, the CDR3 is TGCGCCAGCAGCCCTACAGGGGGCGGAGGAGGAGGGCAGTTCTTC.

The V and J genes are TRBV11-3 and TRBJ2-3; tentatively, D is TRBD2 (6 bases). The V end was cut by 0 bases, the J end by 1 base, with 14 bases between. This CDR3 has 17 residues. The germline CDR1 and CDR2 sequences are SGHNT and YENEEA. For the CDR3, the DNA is TGTGCCAGCAGCTTAGATACGTTTGGCGGGGGCACAGATACGCAGTATTTT. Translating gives CASSLDTFGGGTDTQYF.

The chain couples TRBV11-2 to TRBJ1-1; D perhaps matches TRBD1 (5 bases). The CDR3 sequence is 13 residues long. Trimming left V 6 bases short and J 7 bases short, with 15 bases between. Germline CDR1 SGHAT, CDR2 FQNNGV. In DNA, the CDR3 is TGTGCCAGCAGGGAAAGAAAGGGGATTGAAGCTTTCTTT. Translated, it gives CASRERKGIEAFF.

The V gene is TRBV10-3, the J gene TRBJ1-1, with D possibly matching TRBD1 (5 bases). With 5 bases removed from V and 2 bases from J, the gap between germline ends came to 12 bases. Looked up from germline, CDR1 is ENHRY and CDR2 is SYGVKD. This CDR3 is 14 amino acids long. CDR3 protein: CAISSRQPNTEAFF. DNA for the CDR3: TGTGCCATCAGTTCCCGACAGCCCAACACTGAAGCTTTCTTT.

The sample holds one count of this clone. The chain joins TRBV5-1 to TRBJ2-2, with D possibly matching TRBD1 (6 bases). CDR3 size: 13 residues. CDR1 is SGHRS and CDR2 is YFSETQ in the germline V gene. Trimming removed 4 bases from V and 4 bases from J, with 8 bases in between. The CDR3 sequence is CASSPDSTGELFF. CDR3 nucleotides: TGCGCCAGCAGCCCGGACAGCACCGGGGAGCTGTTTTTT.

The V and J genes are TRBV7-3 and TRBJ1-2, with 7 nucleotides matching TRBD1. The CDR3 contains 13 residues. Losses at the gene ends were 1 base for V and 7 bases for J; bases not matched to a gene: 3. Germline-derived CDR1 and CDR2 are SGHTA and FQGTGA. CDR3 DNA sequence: TGTGCCAGCAGCTTAAACAGGGGTGGTGGCTACACCTTC. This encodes CASSLNRGGGYTF.

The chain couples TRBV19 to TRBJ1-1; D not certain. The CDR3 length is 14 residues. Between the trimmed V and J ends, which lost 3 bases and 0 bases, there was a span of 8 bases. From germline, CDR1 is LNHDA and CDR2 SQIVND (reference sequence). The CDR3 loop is CASSILAVNTEAFF. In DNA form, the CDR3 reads TGTGCCAGTAGTATCTTGGCAGTGAACACTGAAGCTTTCTTT.

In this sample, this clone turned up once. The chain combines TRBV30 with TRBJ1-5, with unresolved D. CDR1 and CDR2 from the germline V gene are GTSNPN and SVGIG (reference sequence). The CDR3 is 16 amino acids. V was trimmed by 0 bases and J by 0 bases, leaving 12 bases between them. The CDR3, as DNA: TGTGCCTGGAGTGTACTAGGGCTTTATAGCAATCAGCCCCAGCATTTT. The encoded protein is CAWSVLGLYSNQPQHF.

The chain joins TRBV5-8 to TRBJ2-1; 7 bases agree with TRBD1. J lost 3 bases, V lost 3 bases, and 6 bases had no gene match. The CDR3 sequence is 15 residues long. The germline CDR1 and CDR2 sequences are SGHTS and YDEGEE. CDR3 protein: CASSSTGIFYNEQFF. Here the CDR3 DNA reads TGTGCCAGCAGCTCGACAGGGATTTTCTACAATGAGCAGTTCTTC.

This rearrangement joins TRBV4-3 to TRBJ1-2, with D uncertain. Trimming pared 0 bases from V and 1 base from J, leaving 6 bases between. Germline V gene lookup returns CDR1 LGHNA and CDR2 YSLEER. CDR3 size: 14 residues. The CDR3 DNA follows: TGCGCCAGCAGCCAAGAGAGGAGTAACTATGGCTACACCTTC. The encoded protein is CASSQERSNYGYTF.

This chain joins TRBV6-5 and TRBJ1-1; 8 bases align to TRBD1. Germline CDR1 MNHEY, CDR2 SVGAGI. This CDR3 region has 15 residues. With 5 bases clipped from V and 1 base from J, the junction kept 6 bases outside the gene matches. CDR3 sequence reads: CASSRTGGGNTEAFF. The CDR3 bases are TGTGCCAGCAGTCGTACAGGGGGGGGGAACACTGAAGCTTTCTTT.

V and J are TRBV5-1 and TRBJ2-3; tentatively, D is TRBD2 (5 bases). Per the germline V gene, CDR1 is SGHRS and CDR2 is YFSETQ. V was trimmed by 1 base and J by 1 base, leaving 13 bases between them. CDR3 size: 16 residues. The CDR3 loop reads CASSLLRGFRTDTQYF. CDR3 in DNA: TGCGCCAGCAGCTTGTTGCGCGGGTTTCGCACAGATACGCAGTATTTT.

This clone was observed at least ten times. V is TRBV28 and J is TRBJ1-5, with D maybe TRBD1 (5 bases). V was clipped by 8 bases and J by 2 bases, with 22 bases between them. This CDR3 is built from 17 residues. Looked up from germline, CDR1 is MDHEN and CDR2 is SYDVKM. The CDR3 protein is CASRPGGVGHGNQPQHF. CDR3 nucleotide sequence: TGTGCCAGCCGACCGGGGGGAGTGGGGCATGGCAATCAGCCCCAGCATTTT.

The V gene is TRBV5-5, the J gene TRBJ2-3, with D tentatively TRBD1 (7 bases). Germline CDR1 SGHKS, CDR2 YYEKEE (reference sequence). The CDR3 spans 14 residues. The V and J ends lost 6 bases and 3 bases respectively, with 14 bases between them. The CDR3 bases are TGTGCCAGCACCTTCCAGGGGGGTACAGATACGCAGTATTTT. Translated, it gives CASTFQGGTDTQYF.

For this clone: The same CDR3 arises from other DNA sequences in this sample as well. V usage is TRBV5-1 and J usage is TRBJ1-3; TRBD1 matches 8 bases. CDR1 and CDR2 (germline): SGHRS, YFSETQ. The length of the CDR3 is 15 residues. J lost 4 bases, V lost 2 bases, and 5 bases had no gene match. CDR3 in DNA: TGCGCCAGCAGCTTTTCAGGGGGCTCCGGAAACACCATATATTTT. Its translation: CASSFSGGSGNTIYF.

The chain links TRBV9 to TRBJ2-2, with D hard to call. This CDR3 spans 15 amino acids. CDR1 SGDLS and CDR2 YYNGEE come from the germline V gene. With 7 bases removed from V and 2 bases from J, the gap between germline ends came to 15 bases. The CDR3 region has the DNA TGTGCCAGCGCCACACATAACTACAACACCGGGGAGCTGTTTTTT. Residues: CASATHNYNTGELFF. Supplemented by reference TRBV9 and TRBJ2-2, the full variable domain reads DSGVTQTPKHLITATGQRVTLRCSPRSGDLSVYWYQQSLDQGLQFLIQYYNGEERAKGNILERFSAQQFPDLHSELNLSSLELGDSALYFCASATHNYNTGELFFGEGSRLTVL.

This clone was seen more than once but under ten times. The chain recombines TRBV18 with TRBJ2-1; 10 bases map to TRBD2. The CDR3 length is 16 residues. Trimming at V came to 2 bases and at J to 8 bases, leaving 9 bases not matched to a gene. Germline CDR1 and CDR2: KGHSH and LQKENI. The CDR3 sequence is CASSPRVAGGRYEQFF. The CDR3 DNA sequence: TGTGCCAGCTCACCAAGAGTAGCGGGGGGTCGGTATGAGCAGTTCTTC.

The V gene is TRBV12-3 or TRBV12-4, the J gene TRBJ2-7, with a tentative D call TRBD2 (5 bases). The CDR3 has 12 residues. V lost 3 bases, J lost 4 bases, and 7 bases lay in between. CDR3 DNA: TGTGCCAGCAGTTTGCGGGCATACGAGCAGTACTTC. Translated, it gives CASSLRAYEQYF.

CDR3 DNA sequence: TGTGCCTGGAGTGTAGGGCTAGCGGAGACCTACGAGCAGTACTTC. This gives the protein CAWSVGLAETYEQYF. The chain has TRBV30 and TRBJ2-7; 7 nucleotides line up with TRBD2. The CDR3 extends over 15 amino acids. The germline V gene encodes CDR1 GTSNPN and CDR2 SVGIG (reference sequence). Germline trimming cut 0 bases from V and 2 bases from J; bases unmatched to any gene: 7.

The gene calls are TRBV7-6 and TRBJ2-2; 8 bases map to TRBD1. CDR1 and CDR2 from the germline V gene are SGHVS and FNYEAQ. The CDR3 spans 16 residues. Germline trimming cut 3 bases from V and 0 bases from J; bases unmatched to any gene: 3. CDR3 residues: CASSLGDRTNTGELFF. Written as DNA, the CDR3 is TGTGCCAGCAGCTTGGGGGACAGGACGAACACCGGGGAGCTGTTTTTT. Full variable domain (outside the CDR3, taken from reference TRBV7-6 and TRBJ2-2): GAGVSQSPRYKVTKRGQDVALRCDPISGHVSLYWYRQALGQGPEFLTYFNYEAQQDKSGLPNDRFSAERPEGSISTLTIQRTEQRDSAMYRCASSLGDRTNTGELFFGEGSRLTVL.

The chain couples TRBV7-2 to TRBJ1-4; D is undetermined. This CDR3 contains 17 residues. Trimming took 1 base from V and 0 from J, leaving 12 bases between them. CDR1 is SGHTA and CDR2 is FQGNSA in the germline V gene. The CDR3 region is CASSLGSRISTNEKLFF. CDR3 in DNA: TGTGCCAGCAGCTTAGGGTCTAGGATATCAACTAATGAAAAACTGTTTTTT.

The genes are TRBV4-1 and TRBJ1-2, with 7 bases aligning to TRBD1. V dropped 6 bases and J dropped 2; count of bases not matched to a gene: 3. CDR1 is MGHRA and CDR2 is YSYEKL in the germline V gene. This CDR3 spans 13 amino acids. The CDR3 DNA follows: TGCGCCAGCAGGTTGACAGGGAACTATGGCTACACCTTC. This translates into CASRLTGNYGYTF.